The text below deals with one T cell receptor beta chain. The data were obtained in a study of Ad26.COV2.S vaccination and SARS-CoV-2 variants. Study-wide context: By the intramuscular route, Ad26.COV2.S was given once, or twice 56 days apart.

As for treatment: around 19 received Ad26.COV2.S at low or high dose, single or two shots; about 5 received placebo; per-sample allocation not given. Specimens were obtained on day 63 following the first vaccine or placebo injection. This CDR3 is built from 15 residues. Germline V lookup: CDR1 SGHTA, CDR2 FQGNSA. V dropped 5 bases and J dropped 4; count of bases not matched to a gene: 10. Assay used: immunoSEQ multiplex PCR; TCRdb lists only in-frame clones, some missing. The sample lists hundreds of thousands of clones, about 85% occurring once. The V call is TRBV7-2, the J call TRBJ2-7, with TRBD1 matching 8 bases. This sequence originates from a person aged 18-65 years who received the Ad26.COV2.S COVID-19 vaccine or a placebo. The material sequenced was peripheral blood, taken in a trial of Ad26.COV2.S vaccine versus placebo. In DNA form, the CDR3 reads TGTGCCAGCAGCCCCCGGACAGGGAGTTTATACGAGCAGTACTTC. Amino acids: CASSPRTGSLYEQYF.